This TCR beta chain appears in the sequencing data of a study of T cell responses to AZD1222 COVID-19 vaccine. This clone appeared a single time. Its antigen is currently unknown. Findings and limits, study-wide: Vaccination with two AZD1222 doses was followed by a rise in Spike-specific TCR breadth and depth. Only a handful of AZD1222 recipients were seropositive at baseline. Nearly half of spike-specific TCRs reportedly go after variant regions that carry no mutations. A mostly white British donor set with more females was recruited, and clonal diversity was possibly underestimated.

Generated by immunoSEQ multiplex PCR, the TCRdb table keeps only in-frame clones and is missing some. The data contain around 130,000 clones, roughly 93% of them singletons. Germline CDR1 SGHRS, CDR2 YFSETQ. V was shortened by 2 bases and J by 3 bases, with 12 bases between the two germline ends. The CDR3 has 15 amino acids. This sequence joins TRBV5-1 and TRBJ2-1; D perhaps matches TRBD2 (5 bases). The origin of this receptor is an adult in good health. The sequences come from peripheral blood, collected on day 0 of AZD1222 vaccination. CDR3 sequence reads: CASSFFNRGYNEQFF. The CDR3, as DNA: TGCGCCAGCAGCTTCTTTAATCGGGGCTACAATGAGCAGTTCTTC.